The clone carrying this TCR beta chain was detected only a few times. The data derive from a study of patients and donors after allogeneic stem cell transplantation. CDR3 length equals 14 residues. Deletions cut 7 bases from V and 7 bases from J, with 20 bases between. Germline V CDR1 and CDR2: MDHEN, SYDVKM. From the RT-PCR reads, TCRdb called clonotypes with MiXCR, one entry per CDR3 protein. Counted here are a few hundred thousand distinct CDR3 sequences, 38% occurring once; the ten biggest clones make up around 10%. The sequenced sample was blood, either unsorted or a sorted T cell fraction (not recorded which). This receptor was obtained from a human donor who was either an allogeneic HSCT recipient or a stem cell or donor lymphocyte infusion donor (not recorded which). It is not recorded whose cells these are; they may come from a transplant donor. The rearrangement links TRBV28 to TRBJ2-7; D is uncertain. Here the CDR3 DNA reads TGTGCCAGCACCCTCCGCCGACAAGTTCGGGAGCAGTACTTC. It is translated as CASTLRRQVREQYF.